This TCR beta chain was observed in a study of T cell repertoires in cytomegalovirus infection. About the study: Matching HLA type and CMV infection were both indicated by public TCR beta signatures.

CDR1 SNHLY and CDR2 FYNNEI come from the germline V gene. After removal of 6 bases from V and 5 bases from J, the junction contained 20 bases not matched to a gene. There are 18 residues in the CDR3. In regard to this clonotype: What it binds is not known.

TCRdb itself ran the reads through MiXCR, one entry per CDR3 protein. Here the sample spans about 740,000 distinct CDR3 sequences, around a third being singletons. Points from the study as a whole: The ex vivo response was dominated by HLA-C-restricted CMV-specific TCR beta clonotypes.

This rearrangement joins TRBV2 to TRBJ2-7, with 9 bases lining up with TRBD1. Source: cultured PBMCs, taken from culture after CMV antigen stimulation. The receptor was derived from a human donor in good health (CMV status not recorded). Some clones in this sample may be carry-over from other donors' samples. In nucleotides, the CDR3 is TGTGCCAGCAGGCCGGGACAGGGTTCGGCGGGTCGGGTGGACGAGCAGTACTTC. This encodes CASRPGQGSAGRVDEQYF. The full variable domain, completed using reference TRBV2 and TRBJ2-7, is EPEVTQTPSHQVTQMGQEVILRCVPISNHLYFYWYRQILGQKVEFLVSFYNNEISEKSEIFDDQFSVERPDGSNFTLKIRSTKLEDSAMYFCASRPGQGSAGRVDEQYFGPGTRLTVT.